One sample yielded the 21 T cell receptor beta chains listed below, sequenced in a study of CD8+ T cells in alopecia areata. TCR sequencing used cDNA made by reverse transcription of extracted RNA. The protocol was immunoSEQ multiplex PCR, while the TCRdb copy is restricted to in-frame clones and leaves out a portion. The sample holds more than 150,000 clones, approximately 51% seen once. Described treatment: oral pan-JAK inhibitor, 5-10 mg twice daily. This specimen was CD8+ T cells sorted from blood, taken at week 52, from a patient treated with tofacitinib. These receptors were taken from a human donor with alopecia areata.

V gene TRBV7-3 combines with J gene TRBJ2-1; 12 bases line up with TRBD2. This CDR3 is built from 15 residues. Germline V gene sequence: CDR1 SGHTA, CDR2 FQGTGA. Trimming cost V 5 bases and J 7 bases; bases outside gene matches: 6. The CDR3 loop is CASSPSGGVHNEQFF. In DNA, the CDR3 is TGTGCCAGCAGCCCTAGCGGGGGGGTACATAATGAGCAGTTCTTC. The variable domain in full, with the rest retrieved from reference TRBV7-3 and TRBJ2-1, is GAGVSQTPSNKVTEKGKYVELRCDPISGHTALYWYRQSLGQGPEFLIYFQGTGAADDSGLPNDRFFAVRPEGSVSTLKIQRTERGDSAVYLCASSPSGGVHNEQFFGPGTRLTVL.

The gene calls are TRBV5-4 and TRBJ2-5, with 9 bases fitting TRBD1. V lost 5 bases to trimming and J lost 5 bases; unmatched junction nucleotides: 10. The CDR3 sequence is 15 residues long. Germline CDR1 is SGHNT and CDR2 is YYREEE (reference sequence). CDR3 amino acids: CASSSGQGGAETQYF. The CDR3 nucleotides read TGTGCCAGCAGTTCGGGACAGGGCGGGGCGGAGACCCAGTACTTC. Together with reference TRBV5-4 and TRBJ2-5, the CDR3 gives the full variable domain: ETGVTQSPTHLIKTRGQQVTLRCSSQSGHNTVSWYQQALGQGPQFIFQYYREEENGRGNFPPRFSGLQFPNYSSELNVNALELDDSALYLCASSSGQGGAETQYFGPGTRLLVL.

V gene TRBV10-3 combines with J gene TRBJ2-7; perhaps TRBD2 as D (7 bases). Trimming shortened V by 7 bases and J by 2 bases, and 15 bases separated the two germline ends. Germline CDR1 ENHRY, CDR2 SYGVKD. The CDR3 is made up of 14 amino acids. In DNA form, the CDR3 reads TGTGCCATCACCAGGGGAGGGGGAGCCTACGAGCAGTACTTC. It specifies CAITRGGGAYEQYF.

This sequence joins TRBV4-2 and TRBJ1-5; TRBD1 agrees at 9 bases. In germline, CDR1 is LGHNA, CDR2 YNFKEQ. This CDR3 contains 15 residues. Trimming at V came to 4 bases and at J to 5 bases, leaving 6 bases not matched to a gene. Written as DNA, the CDR3 is TGTGCCAGCAGCCCGGACAGGGGCCACTATCAGCCCCAGCATTTT. Amino acid sequence: CASSPDRGHYQPQHF.

This rearrangement joins TRBV12-2 to TRBJ2-2; no DNA check was done on the table's D call, TRBD1. TRBV12-2 is deemed a pseudogene. This CDR3 comprises 20 residues. The CDR3 DNA follows: TGTGCAAGTCGCTTAGCCCAAGACAGGGGTTCCTTTCTGCACACCGGGGAGCTGTTTTTT. Translated: CASRLAQDRGSFLHTGELFF.

The chain joins TRBV13 to TRBJ2-5, with no clear D. The V gene's germline CDR1 is PRHDT and CDR2 FYEKMQ (reference sequence). With 1 base removed from V and 5 bases from J, the gap between germline ends came to 11 bases. The CDR3 sequence is 14 residues long. CDR3 residues: CASSLERRRETQYF. In DNA, the CDR3 is TGTGCCAGCAGCTTAGAACGGAGAAGGGAGACCCAGTACTTC.

Concerning this clone: This CDR3 is also generated by other DNA sequences in the sample. The rearrangement uses TRBV5-6 and TRBJ2-1; 7 bases map to TRBD1. CDR1 is SGHDT and CDR2 is YYEEEE in the germline V gene. There are 12 residues in the CDR3. The junction had 1 base not matched to a gene; V was cut back by 0 bases and J by 10 bases. In DNA, the CDR3 is TGTGCCAGCAGCTTGGGAGGGGGCGAGCAGTTCTTC. The encoded protein is CASSLGGGEQFF.

The chain carries TRBV5-1 and TRBJ2-3; possibly TRBD2 for D (6 bases). Looked up from germline, CDR1 is SGHRS and CDR2 is YFSETQ. The CDR3 spans 16 residues. Trimming removed 4 bases from V and 0 bases from J, with 15 bases in between. The CDR3 here is CASSPGTLTSTDTQYF. CDR3 nucleotide sequence: TGCGCCAGCAGCCCGGGGACTTTAACTAGCACAGATACGCAGTATTTT.

The genes are TRBV7-9 and TRBJ1-5; D not certain. This CDR3 comprises 16 residues. Germline lookup yields CDR1 SEHNR and CDR2 FQNEAQ (reference sequence). The V gene lost 0 bases and the J gene lost 0 bases, with 9 bases spanning the gap. CDR3 sequence: CASSLAGDSSNQPQHF. In DNA form, the CDR3 reads TGTGCCAGCAGCTTAGCGGGAGACTCTAGCAATCAGCCCCAGCATTTT.

The genes are TRBV4-1 and TRBJ2-2, with D perhaps TRBD1 (5 bases). CDR3 length: 13 residues. Germline CDR1 is MGHRA and CDR2 is YSYEKL. Trimming removed 4 bases from V and 8 bases from J, with 11 bases in between. The CDR3 nucleotides are TGCGCCAGCAGCCCCTCTAAGGGGGGGGAGCTGTTTTTT. This translates into CASSPSKGGELFF.

V is TRBV13 and J is TRBJ2-5, with D hard to call. CDR1 PRHDT and CDR2 FYEKMQ come from the germline V gene (reference sequence). The CDR3 sequence is 13 residues long. The germline V and J ends were trimmed by 3 bases and 5 bases, with 10 bases remaining between them. The CDR3 loop reads CASSFAGTETQYF. The CDR3 DNA follows: TGTGCCAGCAGCTTCGCAGGAACCGAGACCCAGTACTTC.

The chain carries TRBV29-1 and TRBJ2-5; TRBD1 agrees at 9 bases. Germline V gives CDR1 SQVTM, CDR2 ANQGSEA. V lost 4 bases to trimming and J lost 2 bases; unmatched junction nucleotides: 2. This CDR3 spans 13 amino acids. CDR3: CSVAGTGQETQYF. The CDR3 nucleotides read TGCAGCGTTGCCGGGACAGGGCAAGAGACCCAGTACTTC.

The V gene is TRBV5-1, the J gene TRBJ2-1; D is possibly TRBD1 or TRBD2 (5 bases each). The CDR3 is 12 amino acids. Deletions cut 4 bases from V and 9 bases from J, with 11 bases between. Germline CDR1 is SGHRS and CDR2 is YFSETQ. The CDR3, as DNA: TGCGCCAGCAGCATTATTGGGGGTGAGCAGTTCTTC. As protein: CASSIIGGEQFF.

This clone came up a few times. The J gene is TRBJ2-1, the V gene TRBV4-1, with D perhaps given as TRBD1 or TRBD2 (5 bases each). CDR1 is MGHRA and CDR2 is YSYEKL in the germline V gene. V dropped 0 bases and J dropped 2 bases, with 14 bases sitting between them. This CDR3 comprises 17 residues. CDR3 in amino acids: CASSQEVSGSTYNEQFF. The CDR3 DNA follows: TGCGCCAGCAGCCAAGAGGTGTCAGGGAGTACCTACAATGAGCAGTTCTTC.

In this sample, this clone turned up a few times. The chain joins TRBV30 to TRBJ1-1; D is perhaps TRBD1 (6 bases). Germline V gene sequence: CDR1 GTSNPN, CDR2 SVGIG (reference sequence). The CDR3 sequence is 15 residues long. V was shortened by 5 bases and J by 1 base, with 17 bases between the two germline ends. For the CDR3, the DNA is TGTGCCTGGGGAGTACCTGGACAGTCGAACACTGAAGCTTTCTTT. This gives the protein CAWGVPGQSNTEAFF. The full variable domain, completed using reference TRBV30 and TRBJ1-1, is SQTIHQWPATLVQPVGSPLSLECTVEGTSNPNLYWYRQAAGRGLQLLFYSVGIGQISSEVPQNLSASRPQDRQFILSSKKLLLSDSGFYLCAWGVPGQSNTEAFFGQGTRLTVV.

This rearrangement joins TRBV19 to TRBJ1-5; the D is unclear. CDR1 is LNHDA and CDR2 is SQIVND in the germline V gene (reference sequence). The V and J ends lost 3 bases and 3 bases respectively, with 12 bases between them. This CDR3 contains 15 residues. The CDR3 protein is CASSMETIYNQPQHF. The CDR3 coding sequence is TGTGCCAGTAGTATGGAAACCATTTACAATCAGCCCCAGCATTTT.

With respect to this clone: In the same sample, other DNA sequences code for this CDR3. The chain joins TRBV6-5 to TRBJ2-1, with D hard to call. The length of the CDR3 is 12 residues. The V gene's germline CDR1 is MNHEY and CDR2 SVGAGI. Trimming pared 3 bases from V and 6 bases from J, leaving 6 bases between. The CDR3 protein is CASSYGPNEQFF. In DNA form, the CDR3 reads TGTGCCAGCAGTTATGGTCCCAATGAGCAGTTCTTC.

The chain has TRBV7-9 and TRBJ1-6, with D maybe TRBD1 (5 bases). The CDR3 length is 12 residues. CDR1 is SEHNR and CDR2 is FQNEAQ in the germline V gene (reference sequence). V was pared by 6 bases and J by 9 bases, with 9 bases between. CDR3 region: CASSTGVSPLHF. The CDR3 bases are TGTGCCAGCAGTACGGGGGTTTCACCCCTCCACTTT.

The genes are TRBV6-5 and TRBJ2-1; D unclear. CDR3 length: 13 amino acids. Looked up from germline, CDR1 is MNHEY and CDR2 is SVGAGI. Deletions cut 2 bases from V and 5 bases from J, with 7 bases between. CDR3 region: CASSYLGDNEQFF. The CDR3 DNA reads as TGTGCCAGCAGTTACCTTGGTGACAATGAGCAGTTCTTC.

The chain has TRBV7-9 and TRBJ2-7; D not resolved. The CDR3 spans 12 residues. The V gene lost 5 bases and the J gene lost 2 bases, with 7 bases spanning the gap. Germline V lookup: CDR1 SEHNR, CDR2 FQNEAQ (reference sequence). The DNA for the CDR3 is TGTGCCAGCAGCCCAACGGCCTACGAGCAGTACTTC. Its translation is CASSPTAYEQYF.

V gene TRBV4-3 combines with J gene TRBJ1-1, with no clear D. This CDR3 has 13 residues. V lost 0 bases, J lost 8 bases, and 10 bases lay in between. In germline, CDR1 is LGHNA, CDR2 YSLEER. The CDR3: CASSQDRTGEAFF. CDR3 coding DNA: TGCGCCAGCAGCCAAGATCGGACCGGAGAAGCTTTCTTT.